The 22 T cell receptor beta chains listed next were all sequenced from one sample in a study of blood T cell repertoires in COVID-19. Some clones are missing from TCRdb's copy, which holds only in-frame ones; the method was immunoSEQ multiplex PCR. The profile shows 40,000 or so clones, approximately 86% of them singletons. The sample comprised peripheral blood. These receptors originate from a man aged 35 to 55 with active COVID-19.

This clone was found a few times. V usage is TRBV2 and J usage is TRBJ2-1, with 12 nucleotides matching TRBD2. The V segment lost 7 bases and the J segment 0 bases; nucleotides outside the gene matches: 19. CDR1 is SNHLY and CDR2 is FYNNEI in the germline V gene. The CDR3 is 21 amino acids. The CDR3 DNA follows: TGTGCCAGCAACCGAGGGGGTTCCGGGACTAGCGGGTTGAGCTCCTACAATGAGCAGTTCTTC. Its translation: CASNRGGSGTSGLSSYNEQFF.

The DNA of the CDR3 is TGCAGCGTTGAAGGGAAACTAGCGGGACACCAAGAGACCCAGTACTTC. It encodes CSVEGKLAGHQETQYF. The chain joins TRBV29-1 to TRBJ2-5, with 10 bases matching TRBD2. V lost 1 base and J lost 0; bases outside the gene matches: 5. CDR1 is SQVTM and CDR2 is ANQGSEA in the germline V gene. CDR3 size: 16 residues.

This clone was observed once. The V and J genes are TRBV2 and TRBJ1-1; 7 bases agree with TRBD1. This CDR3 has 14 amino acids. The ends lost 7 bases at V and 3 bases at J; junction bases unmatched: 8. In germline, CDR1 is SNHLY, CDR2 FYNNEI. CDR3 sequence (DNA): TGTGCCAGCACCACGACAGGGCTGTACACTGAAGCTTTCTTT. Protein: CASTTTGLYTEAFF.

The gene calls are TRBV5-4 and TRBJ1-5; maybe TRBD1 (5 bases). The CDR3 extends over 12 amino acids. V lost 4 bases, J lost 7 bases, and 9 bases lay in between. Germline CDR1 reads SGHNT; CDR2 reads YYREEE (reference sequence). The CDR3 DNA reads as TGTGCCAGCAGCAGCGACAGCCAGCCCCAGCATTTT. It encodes CASSSDSQPQHF.

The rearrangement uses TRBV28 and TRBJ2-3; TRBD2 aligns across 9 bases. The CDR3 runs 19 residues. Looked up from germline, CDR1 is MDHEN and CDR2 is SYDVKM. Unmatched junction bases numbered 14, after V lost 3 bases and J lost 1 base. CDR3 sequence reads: CASSFHILLAGTGTDTQYF. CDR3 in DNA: TGTGCCAGCAGTTTCCACATACTTCTAGCGGGGACTGGCACAGATACGCAGTATTTT. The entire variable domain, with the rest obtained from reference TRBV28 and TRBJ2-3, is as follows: DVKVTQSSRYLVKRTGEKVFLECVQDMDHENMFWYRQDPGLGLRLIYFSYDVKMKEKGDIPEGYSVSREKKERFSLILESASTNQTSMYLCASSFHILLAGTGTDTQYFGPGTRLTVL.

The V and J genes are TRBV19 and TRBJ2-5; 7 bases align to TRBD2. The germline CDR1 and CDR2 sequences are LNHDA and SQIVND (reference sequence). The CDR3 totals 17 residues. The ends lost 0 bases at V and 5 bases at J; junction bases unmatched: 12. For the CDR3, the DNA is TGTGCCAGTAGTATAGACTATATAGGACCAGCGGGGGAGACCCAGTACTTC. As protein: CASSIDYIGPAGETQYF. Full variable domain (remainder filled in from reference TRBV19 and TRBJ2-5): DGGITQSPKYLFRKEGQNVTLSCEQNLNHDAMYWYRQDPGQGLRLIYYSQIVNDFQKGDIAEGYSVSREKKESFPLTVTSAQKNPTAFYLCASSIDYIGPAGETQYFGPGTRLLVL.

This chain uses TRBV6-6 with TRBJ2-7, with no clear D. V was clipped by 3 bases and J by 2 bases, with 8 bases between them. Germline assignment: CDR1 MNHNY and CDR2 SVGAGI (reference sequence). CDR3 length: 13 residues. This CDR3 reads CASSYLAAYEQYF. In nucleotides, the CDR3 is TGTGCCAGCAGTTATCTGGCAGCCTACGAGCAGTACTTC.

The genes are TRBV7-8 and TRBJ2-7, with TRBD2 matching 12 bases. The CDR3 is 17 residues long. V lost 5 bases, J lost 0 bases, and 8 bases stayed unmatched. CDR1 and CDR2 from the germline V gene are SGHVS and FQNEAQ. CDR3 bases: TGTGCCAGCAGCCACCGCGGACTAGCGGGGATCTCCTACGAGCAGTACTTC. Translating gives CASSHRGLAGISYEQYF.

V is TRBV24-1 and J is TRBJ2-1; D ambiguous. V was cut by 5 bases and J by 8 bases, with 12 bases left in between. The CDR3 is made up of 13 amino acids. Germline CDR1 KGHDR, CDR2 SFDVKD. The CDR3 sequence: CATSGGEIDEQFF. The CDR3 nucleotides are TGTGCCACCAGTGGCGGCGAGATAGATGAGCAGTTCTTC.

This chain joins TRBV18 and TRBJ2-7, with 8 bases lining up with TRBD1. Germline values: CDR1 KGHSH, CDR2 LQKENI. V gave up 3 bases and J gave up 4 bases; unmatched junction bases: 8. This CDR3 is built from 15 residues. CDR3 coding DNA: TGTGCCAGCTCACCTACCGGACAGGGATCATACGAGCAGTACTTC. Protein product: CASSPTGQGSYEQYF.

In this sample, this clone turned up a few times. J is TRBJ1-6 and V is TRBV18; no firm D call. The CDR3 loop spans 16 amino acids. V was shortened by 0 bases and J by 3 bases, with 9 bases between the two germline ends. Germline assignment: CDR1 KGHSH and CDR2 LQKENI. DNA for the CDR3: TGTGCCAGCTCACCACCGGTGAGGAACTATAATTCACCCCTCCACTTT. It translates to CASSPPVRNYNSPLHF.

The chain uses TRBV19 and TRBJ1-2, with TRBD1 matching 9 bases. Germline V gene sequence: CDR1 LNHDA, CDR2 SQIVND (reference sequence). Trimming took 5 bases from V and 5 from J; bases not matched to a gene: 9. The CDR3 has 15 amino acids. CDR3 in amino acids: CASSLRDRENYGYTF. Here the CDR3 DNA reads TGTGCCAGTAGTCTTCGGGACAGGGAGAATTATGGCTACACCTTC.

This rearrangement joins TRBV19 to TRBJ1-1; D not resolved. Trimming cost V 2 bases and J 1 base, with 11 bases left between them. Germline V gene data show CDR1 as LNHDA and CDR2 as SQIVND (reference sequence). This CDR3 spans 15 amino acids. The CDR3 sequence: CASSINSGRNTEAFF. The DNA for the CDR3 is TGTGCCAGTAGTATAAACTCGGGGAGGAACACTGAAGCTTTCTTT.

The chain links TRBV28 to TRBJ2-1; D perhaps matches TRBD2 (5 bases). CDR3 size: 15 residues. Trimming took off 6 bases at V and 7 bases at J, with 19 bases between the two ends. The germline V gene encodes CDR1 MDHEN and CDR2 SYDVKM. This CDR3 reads CASSPAGFEGNEQFF. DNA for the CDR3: TGTGCCAGCAGCCCCGCGGGTTTTGAAGGGAATGAGCAGTTCTTC.

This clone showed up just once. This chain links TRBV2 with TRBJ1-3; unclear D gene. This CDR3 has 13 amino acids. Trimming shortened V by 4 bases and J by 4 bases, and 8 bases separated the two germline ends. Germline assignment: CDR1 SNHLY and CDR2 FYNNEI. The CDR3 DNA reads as TGTGCCAGCAGTGTACTGGGCGGAAACACCATATATTTT. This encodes CASSVLGGNTIYF.

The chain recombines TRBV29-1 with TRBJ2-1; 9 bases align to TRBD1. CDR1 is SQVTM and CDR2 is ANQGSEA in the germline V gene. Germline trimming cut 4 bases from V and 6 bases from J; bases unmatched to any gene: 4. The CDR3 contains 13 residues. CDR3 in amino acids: CSVGQGVGNEQFF. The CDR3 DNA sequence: TGCAGCGTTGGACAGGGGGTCGGCAATGAGCAGTTCTTC.

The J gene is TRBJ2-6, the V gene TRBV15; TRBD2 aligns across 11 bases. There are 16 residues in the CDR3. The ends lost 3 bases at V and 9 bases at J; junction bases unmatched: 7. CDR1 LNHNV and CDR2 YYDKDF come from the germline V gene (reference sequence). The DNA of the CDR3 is TGTGCCACCAGCAGGTTTAGCGGGAGGGCCGTCAACGTCCTGACTTTC. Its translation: CATSRFSGRAVNVLTF.

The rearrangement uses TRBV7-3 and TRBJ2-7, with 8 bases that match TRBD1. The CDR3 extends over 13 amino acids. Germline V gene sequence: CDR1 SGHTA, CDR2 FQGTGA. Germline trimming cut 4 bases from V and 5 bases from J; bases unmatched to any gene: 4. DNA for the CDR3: TGTGCCAGCAGCTCGGGACAGGCCCACGAGCAGTACTTC. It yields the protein CASSSGQAHEQYF. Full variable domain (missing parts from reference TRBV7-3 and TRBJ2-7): GAGVSQTPSNKVTEKGKYVELRCDPISGHTALYWYRQSLGQGPEFLIYFQGTGAADDSGLPNDRFFAVRPEGSVSTLKIQRTERGDSAVYLCASSSGQAHEQYFGPGTRLTVT.

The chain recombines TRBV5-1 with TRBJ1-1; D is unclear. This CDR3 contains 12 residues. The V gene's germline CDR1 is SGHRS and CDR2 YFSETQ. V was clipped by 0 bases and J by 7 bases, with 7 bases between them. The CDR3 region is CASSLGSSEAFF. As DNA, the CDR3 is TGCGCCAGCAGCTTGGGGAGCAGTGAAGCTTTCTTT.

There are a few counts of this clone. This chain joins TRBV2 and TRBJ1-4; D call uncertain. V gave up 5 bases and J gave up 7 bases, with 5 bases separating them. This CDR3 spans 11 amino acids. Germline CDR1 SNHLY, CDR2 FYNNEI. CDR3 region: CASSNIEKLFF. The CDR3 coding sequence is TGTGCCAGCAGTAATATTGAAAAACTGTTTTTT.

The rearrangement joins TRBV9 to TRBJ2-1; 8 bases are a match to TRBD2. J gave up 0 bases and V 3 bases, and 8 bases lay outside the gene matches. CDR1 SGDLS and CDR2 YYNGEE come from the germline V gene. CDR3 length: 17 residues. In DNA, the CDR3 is TGTGCCAGCAGCGCAGCAACGAGCGGGAGCTCCTACAATGAGCAGTTCTTC. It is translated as CASSAATSGSSYNEQFF.

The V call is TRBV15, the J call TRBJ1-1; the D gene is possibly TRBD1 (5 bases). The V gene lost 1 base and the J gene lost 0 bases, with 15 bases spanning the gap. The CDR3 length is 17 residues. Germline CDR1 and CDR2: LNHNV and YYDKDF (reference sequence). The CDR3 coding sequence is TGTGCCACCAGCAGAGTGGAGTCAGGGCTCATGAACACTGAAGCTTTCTTT. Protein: CATSRVESGLMNTEAFF. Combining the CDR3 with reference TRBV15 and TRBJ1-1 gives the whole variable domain DAMVIQNPRYQVTQFGKPVTLSCSQTLNHNVMYWYQQKSSQAPKLLFHYYDKDFNNEADTPDNFQSRRPNTSFCFLDIRSPGLGDTAMYLCATSRVESGLMNTEAFFGQGTRLTVV.